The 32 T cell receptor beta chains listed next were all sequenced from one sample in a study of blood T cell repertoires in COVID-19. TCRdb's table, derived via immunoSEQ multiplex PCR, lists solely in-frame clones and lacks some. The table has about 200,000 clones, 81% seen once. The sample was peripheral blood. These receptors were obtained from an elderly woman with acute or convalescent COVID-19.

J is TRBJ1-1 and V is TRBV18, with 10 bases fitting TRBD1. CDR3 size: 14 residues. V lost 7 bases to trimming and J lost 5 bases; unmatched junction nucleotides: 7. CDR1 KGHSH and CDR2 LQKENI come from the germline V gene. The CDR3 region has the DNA TGTGCCAGCTGGGACAGGGGTATGGGGACTGAAGCTTTCTTT. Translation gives CASWDRGMGTEAFF.

CDR3 protein: CASSIVGQGTYEQYF. The CDR3 DNA is TGTGCCAGTAGTATAGTCGGCCAGGGGACCTACGAGCAGTACTTC. V gene TRBV19 combines with J gene TRBJ2-7, with D perhaps matching TRBD1 (6 bases). The germline V gene encodes CDR1 LNHDA and CDR2 SQIVND (reference sequence). This CDR3 contains 15 residues. Trimming took 1 base from V and 2 from J, leaving 12 bases between them.

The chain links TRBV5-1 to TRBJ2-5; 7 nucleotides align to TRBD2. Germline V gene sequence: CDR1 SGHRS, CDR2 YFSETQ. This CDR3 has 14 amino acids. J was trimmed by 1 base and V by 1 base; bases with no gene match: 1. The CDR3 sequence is CASSLWEGQETQYF. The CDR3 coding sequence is TGCGCCAGCAGCTTGTGGGAGGGCCAAGAGACCCAGTACTTC.

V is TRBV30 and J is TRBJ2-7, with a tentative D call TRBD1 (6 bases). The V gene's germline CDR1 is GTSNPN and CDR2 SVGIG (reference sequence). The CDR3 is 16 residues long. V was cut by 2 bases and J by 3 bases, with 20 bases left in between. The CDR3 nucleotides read TGTGCCTGGAGTCCGCTAACGGGACAAGGACTCTACGAGCAGTACTTC. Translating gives CAWSPLTGQGLYEQYF. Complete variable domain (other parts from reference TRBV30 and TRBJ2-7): SQTIHQWPATLVQPVGSPLSLECTVEGTSNPNLYWYRQAAGRGLQLLFYSVGIGQISSEVPQNLSASRPQDRQFILSSKKLLLSDSGFYLCAWSPLTGQGLYEQYFGPGTRLTVT.

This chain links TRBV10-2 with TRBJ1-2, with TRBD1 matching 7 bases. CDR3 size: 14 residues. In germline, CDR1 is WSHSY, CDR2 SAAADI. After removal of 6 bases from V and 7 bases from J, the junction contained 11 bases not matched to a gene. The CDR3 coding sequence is TGCGCCAGCAGCCCGAGCAGGGGGGCCAGTGGCTACACCTTC. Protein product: CASSPSRGASGYTF.

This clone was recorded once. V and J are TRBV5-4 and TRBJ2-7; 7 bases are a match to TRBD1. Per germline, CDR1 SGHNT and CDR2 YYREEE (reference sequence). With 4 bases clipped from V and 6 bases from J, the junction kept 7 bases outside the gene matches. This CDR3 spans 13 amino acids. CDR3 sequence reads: CASSLDRTSEQYF. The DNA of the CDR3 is TGTGCCAGCAGCCTGGACAGGACCTCCGAGCAGTACTTC.

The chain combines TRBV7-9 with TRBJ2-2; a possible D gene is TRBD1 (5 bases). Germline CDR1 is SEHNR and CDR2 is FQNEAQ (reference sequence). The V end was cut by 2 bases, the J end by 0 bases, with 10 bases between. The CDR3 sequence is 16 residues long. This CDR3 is CASSLSPQANTGELFF. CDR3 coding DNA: TGTGCCAGCAGCTTATCCCCACAGGCGAACACCGGGGAGCTGTTTTTT.

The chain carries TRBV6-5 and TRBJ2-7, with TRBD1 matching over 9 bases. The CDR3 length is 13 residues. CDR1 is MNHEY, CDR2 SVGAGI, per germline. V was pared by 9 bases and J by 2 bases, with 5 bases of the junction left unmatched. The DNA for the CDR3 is TGTGCCAGTAACCGGGACAGGGCCTACGAGCAGTACTTC. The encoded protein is CASNRDRAYEQYF.

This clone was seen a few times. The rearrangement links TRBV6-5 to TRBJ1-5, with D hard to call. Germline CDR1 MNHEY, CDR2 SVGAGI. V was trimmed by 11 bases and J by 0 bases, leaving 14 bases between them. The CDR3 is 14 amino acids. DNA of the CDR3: TGTGCCTGGCGCGAGGGCTCTAGCAATCAGCCCCAGCATTTT. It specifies CAWREGSSNQPQHF.

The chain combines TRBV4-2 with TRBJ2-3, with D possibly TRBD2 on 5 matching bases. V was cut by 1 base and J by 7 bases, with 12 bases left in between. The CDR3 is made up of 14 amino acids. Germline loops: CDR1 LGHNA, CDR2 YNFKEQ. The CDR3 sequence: CASSQAGNSHTQYF. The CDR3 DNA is TGTGCCAGCAGCCAAGCGGGGAATTCCCATACGCAGTATTTT.

CDR3 in amino acids: CASSLEGQGNTGELFF. As DNA, the CDR3 is TGTGCCAGCAGCCTTGAGGGACAGGGGAACACCGGGGAGCTGTTTTTT. The V gene is TRBV7-3, the J gene TRBJ2-2; 9 bases agree with TRBD1. Trimming removed 5 bases from V and 1 base from J; junction bases left unmatched: 5. Looked up from germline, CDR1 is SGHTA and CDR2 is FQGTGA. The CDR3 covers 16 residues.

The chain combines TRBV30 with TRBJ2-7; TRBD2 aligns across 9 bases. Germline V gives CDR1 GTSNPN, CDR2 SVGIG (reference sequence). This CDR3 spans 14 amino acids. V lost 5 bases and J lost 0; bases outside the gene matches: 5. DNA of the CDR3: TGTGCCTGGGCGGGAGGGTCCTCCTCCTACGAGCAGTACTTC. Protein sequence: CAWAGGSSSYEQYF. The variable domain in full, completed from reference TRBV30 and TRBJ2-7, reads SQTIHQWPATLVQPVGSPLSLECTVEGTSNPNLYWYRQAAGRGLQLLFYSVGIGQISSEVPQNLSASRPQDRQFILSSKKLLLSDSGFYLCAWAGGSSSYEQYFGPGTRLTVT.

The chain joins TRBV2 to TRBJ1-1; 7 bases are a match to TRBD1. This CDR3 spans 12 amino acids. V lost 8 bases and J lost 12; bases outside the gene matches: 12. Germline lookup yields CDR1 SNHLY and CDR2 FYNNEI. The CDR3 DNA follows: TGTGCCAGCGACGACAGGGTAGGAATAACTTTCTTT. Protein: CASDDRVGITFF.

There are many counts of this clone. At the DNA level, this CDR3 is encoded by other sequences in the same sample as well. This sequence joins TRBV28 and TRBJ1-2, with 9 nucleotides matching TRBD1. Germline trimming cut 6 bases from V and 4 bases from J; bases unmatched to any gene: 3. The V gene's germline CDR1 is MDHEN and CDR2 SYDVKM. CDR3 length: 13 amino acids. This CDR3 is CASSRQGGYGYTF. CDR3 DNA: TGTGCCAGCAGCCGACAGGGGGGCTATGGCTACACCTTC.

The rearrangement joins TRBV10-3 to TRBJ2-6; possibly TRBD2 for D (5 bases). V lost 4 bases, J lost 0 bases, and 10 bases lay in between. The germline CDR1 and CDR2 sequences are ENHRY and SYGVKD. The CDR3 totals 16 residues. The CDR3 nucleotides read TGTGCCATCAGTGGACTATTTAGCTCTGGGGCCAACGTCCTGACTTTC. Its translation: CAISGLFSSGANVLTF.

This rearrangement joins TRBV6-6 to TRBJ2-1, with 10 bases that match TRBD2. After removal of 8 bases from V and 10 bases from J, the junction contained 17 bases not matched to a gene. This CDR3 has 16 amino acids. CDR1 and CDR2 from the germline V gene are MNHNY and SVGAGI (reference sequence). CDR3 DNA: TGTGCCAGCTCGGGGGCTAGCGGGGGACCCGTCCTAGAGCAGTTCTTC. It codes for CASSGASGGPVLEQFF.

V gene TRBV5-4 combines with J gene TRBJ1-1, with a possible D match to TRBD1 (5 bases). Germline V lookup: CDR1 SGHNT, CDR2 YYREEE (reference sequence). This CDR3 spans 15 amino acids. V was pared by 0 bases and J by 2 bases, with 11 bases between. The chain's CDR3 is CASSLGQTVNTEAFF. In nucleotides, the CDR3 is TGTGCCAGCAGCTTGGGGCAGACAGTTAACACTGAAGCTTTCTTT.

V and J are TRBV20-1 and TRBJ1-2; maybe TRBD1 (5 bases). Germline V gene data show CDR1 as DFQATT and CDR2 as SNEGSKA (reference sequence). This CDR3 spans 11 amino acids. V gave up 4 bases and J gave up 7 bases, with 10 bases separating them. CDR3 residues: CSAIKGPGYTF. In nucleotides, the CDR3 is TGCAGTGCTATTAAGGGGCCTGGCTACACCTTC.

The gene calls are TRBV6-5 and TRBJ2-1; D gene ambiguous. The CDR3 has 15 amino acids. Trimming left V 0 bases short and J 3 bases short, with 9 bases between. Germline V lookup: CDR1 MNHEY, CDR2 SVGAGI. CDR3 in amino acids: CASSYSMGSYNEQFF. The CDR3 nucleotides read TGTGCCAGCAGTTACTCGATGGGCAGCTACAATGAGCAGTTCTTC.

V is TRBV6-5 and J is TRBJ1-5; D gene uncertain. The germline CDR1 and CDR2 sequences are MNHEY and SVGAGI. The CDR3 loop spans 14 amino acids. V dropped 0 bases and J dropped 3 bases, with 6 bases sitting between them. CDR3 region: CASSYSPDNQPQHF. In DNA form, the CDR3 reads TGTGCCAGCAGTTACTCTCCAGACAATCAGCCCCAGCATTTT.

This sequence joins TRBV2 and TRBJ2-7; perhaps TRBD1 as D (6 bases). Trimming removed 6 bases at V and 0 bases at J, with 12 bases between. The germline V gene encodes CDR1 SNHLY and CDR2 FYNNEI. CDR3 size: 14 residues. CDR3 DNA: TGTGCCAGCAGCCCACACAGGGTCTCCTACGAGCAGTACTTC. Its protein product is CASSPHRVSYEQYF.

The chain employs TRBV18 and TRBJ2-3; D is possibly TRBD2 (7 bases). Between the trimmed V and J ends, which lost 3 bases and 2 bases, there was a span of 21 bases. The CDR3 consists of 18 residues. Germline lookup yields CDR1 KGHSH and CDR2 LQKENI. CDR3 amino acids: CASSPRRTALADTDTQYF. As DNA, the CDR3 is TGTGCCAGCTCACCGAGACGGACAGCTCTAGCGGACACAGATACGCAGTATTTT.

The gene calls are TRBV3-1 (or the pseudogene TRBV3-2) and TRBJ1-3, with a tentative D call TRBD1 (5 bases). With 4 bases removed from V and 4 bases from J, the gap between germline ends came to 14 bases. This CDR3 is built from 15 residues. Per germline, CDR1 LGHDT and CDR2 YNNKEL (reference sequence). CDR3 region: CASSPTGTEGNTIYF. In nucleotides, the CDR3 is TGTGCCAGCAGCCCAACCGGGACTGAAGGAAACACCATATATTTT.

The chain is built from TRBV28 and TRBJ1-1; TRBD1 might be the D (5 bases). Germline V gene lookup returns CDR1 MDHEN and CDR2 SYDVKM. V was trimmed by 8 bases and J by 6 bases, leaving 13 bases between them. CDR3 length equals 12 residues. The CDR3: CASSRGGAEAFF. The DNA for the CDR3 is TGTGCCAGCTCTAGGGGTGGGGCTGAAGCTTTCTTT.

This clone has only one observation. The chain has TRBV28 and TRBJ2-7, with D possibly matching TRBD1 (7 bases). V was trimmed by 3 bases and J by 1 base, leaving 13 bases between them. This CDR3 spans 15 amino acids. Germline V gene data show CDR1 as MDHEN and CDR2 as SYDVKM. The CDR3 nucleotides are TGTGCCAGCAGTTTGGAGGGGGCCGGGTCCTACGAGCAGTACTTC. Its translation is CASSLEGAGSYEQYF.

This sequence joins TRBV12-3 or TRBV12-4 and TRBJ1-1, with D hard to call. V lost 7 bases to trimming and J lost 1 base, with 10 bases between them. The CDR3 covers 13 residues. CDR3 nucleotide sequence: TGTGCCAGCATTATGGGCAGGAACACTGAAGCTTTCTTT. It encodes CASIMGRNTEAFF.

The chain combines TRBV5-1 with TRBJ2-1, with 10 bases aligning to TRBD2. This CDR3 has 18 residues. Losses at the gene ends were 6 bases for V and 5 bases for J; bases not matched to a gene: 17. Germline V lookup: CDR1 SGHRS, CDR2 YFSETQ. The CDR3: CASTKGGTSALGNNEQFF. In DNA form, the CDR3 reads TGCGCCAGCACCAAGGGGGGGACTAGCGCCCTAGGGAACAATGAGCAGTTCTTC.

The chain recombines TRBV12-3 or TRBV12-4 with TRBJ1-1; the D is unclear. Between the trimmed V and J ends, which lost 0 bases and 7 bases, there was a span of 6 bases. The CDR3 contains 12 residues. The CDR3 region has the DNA TGTGCCAGCAGTTTAGCGCCGGGTGAAGCTTTCTTT. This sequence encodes CASSLAPGEAFF.

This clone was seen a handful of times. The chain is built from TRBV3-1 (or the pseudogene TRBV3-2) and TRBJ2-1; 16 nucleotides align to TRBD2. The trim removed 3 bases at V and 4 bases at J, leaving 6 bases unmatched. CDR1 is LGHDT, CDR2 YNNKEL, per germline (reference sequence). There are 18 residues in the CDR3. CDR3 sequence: CASSQAMGLAGGYNEQFF. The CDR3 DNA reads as TGTGCCAGCAGCCAGGCGATGGGACTAGCGGGAGGGTACAATGAGCAGTTCTTC.

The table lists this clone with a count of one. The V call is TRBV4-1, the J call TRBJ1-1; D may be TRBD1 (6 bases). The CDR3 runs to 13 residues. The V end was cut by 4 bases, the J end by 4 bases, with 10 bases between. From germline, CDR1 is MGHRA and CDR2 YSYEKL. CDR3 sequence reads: CASSPRTATEAFF. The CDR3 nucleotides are TGCGCCAGCAGCCCTCGGACAGCCACTGAAGCTTTCTTT.

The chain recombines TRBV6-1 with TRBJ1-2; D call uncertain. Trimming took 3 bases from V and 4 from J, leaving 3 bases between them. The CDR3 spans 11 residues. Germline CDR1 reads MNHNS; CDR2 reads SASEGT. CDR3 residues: CASSDLYGYTF. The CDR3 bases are TGTGCCAGCAGTGACCTCTATGGCTACACCTTC.

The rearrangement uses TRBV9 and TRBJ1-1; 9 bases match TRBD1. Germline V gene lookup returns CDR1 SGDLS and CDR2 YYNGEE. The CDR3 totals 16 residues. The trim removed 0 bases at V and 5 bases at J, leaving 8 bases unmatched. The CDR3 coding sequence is TGTGCCAGCAGCGTAGCTTCACAGGGGGCTGGGACTGAAGCTTTCTTT. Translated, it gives CASSVASQGAGTEAFF.